In its sample, the clone carrying this T cell receptor (beta chain) was seen many times. Synthesis of cDNA was performed by 5'RACE using 10-nucleotide random UMIs. TCRdb re-derived calls from the 5' RACE reads in MiXCR, one entry per CDR3 protein. The repertoire holds about 74,000 distinct CDR3 sequences, with around 5.2% as singletons. The sample comes from a study of neurological immune-mediated disorders. Sequencing was performed on PBMCs. This receptor was obtained from a man between 18 and 35 years old with multiple sclerosis.

CDR3 region: CASSISTDTQYF. CDR3 bases: TGTGCCAGCAGTATCAGCACAGATACGCAGTATTTT. The chain has TRBV2 and TRBJ2-3; D uncertain. Trimming pared 5 bases from V and 0 bases from J, leaving 3 bases between. There are 12 residues in the CDR3. CDR1 is SNHLY and CDR2 is FYNNEI in the germline V gene.